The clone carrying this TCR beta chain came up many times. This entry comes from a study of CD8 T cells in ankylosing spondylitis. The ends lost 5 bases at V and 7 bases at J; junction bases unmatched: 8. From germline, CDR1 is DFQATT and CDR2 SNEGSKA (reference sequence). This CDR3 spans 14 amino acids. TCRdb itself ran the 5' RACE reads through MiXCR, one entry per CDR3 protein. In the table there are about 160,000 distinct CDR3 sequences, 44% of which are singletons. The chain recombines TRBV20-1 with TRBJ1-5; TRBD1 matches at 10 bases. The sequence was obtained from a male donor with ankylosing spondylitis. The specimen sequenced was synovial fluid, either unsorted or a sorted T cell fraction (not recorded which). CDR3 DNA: TGCAGTGCTTCCGGACAGGGGGACGTCCAGCCCCAGCATTTT. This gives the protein CSASGQGDVQPQHF.